A single T cell receptor beta chain is shown here with its context. The sample has other DNA sequences that encode this CDR3 too. The record originates from a study of T cell changes during pregnancy in multiple sclerosis. The germline V gene has CDR1 MRHNA and CDR2 SNTAGT. The CDR3 covers 15 residues. The V and J ends lost 0 bases and 5 bases, in that order; junction bases with no gene match: 0. Sequencing was performed with immunoSEQ multiplex PCR; in TCRdb, only in-frame clones are kept and a portion is missing. Of 90,000 to 100,000 clones listed, 85% to 95% are singletons. This chain connects TRBV6-4 to TRBJ2-3; 12 nucleotides align to TRBD2. The specimen comprised peripheral blood, sampled in the first trimester of pregnancy. This TCR was recovered from a female donor with multiple sclerosis, enrolled in a pregnancy study. The CDR3 nucleotides are TGTGCCAGCAGTGACTCGACTAGCGGGGGAGATACGCAGTATTTT. It specifies CASSDSTSGGDTQYF.